This entry is about one T cell receptor (beta chain). The antigen is unknown. This entry is derived from a study of siplizumab effects on memory and regulatory T cells. Whole-study results and caveats: For mappable alloreactive CD4+ clones, the mean Treg-derived fraction was 68.8% with siplizumab and around 27% in controls. Among alloreactive clones, only a minor fraction mapped to unstimulated subsets. Memory cells that were CD4+ and unstimulated gave rise to alloreactive sequences, which siplizumab significantly reduced. Contribution to the alloresponse seemed major for naive T cells, which also seemed more diverse than memory cells.

TCRdb's table, derived via immunoSEQ multiplex PCR, lists solely in-frame clones and lacks some. The sample lists around 100,000 clones; more than 90% were seen once. V dropped 6 bases and J dropped 3; count of bases not matched to a gene: 6. Germline V gene lookup returns CDR1 LNHDA and CDR2 SQIVND (reference sequence). The CDR3 runs to 14 residues. This sequence was found in a human donor in good health. This sequence joins TRBV19 and TRBJ1-1, with 8 bases that match TRBD1. The sequenced material came from CD4+ T cells sorted from blood. CDR3 protein: CASRNGQGYTEAFF. CDR3 coding DNA: TGTGCCAGTAGAAATGGACAGGGCTACACTGAAGCTTTCTTT.